The sequence of this T cell receptor (beta chain) was determined in a study of T cell clones after liver transplantation (dated by TCRdb to between 2017 and 2020). With regard to the full study: The samples were obtained from ITN030ST, a randomized trial that attempted immunosuppression withdrawal within 2 years after liver transplantation. Donor-reactive T cell clones were identified by TCRbeta sequencing after a pre-transplant mixed lymphocyte reaction and then tracked in post-transplant blood. Third party-reactive TCRbeta sequences were also identified from pre-transplant MLRs to serve as an antigen-independent comparator for donor-reactive sequences. Three of the eight recipients were HCV-positive; the others were transplanted for non-autoimmune, non-viral indications. The subjects received no induction therapy and were kept on standard immunosuppression until randomization at 12-24 months post-transplant. Tolerance meant complete immunosuppression withdrawal for at least one year without liver enzymes rising beyond twice the upper limit of normal. Blood samples were taken pre-transplant, pre-randomization before withdrawal, and post-randomization after full withdrawal or failed withdrawal. The study cohort included 8 liver transplant recipients, of whom 3 were classified as tolerant and 5 as non-tolerant.

Frozen genomic DNA underwent high-throughput TCRbeta CDR3 sequencing by immunoSEQ, including PCR amplification, mapping, bias correction and internal controls. The original pipeline was this. Only productive rearrangements were retained, and each unique TCRbeta sequence was defined by its CDR3 nucleotide sequence together with its V and J gene. Donor-reactive sequences required at least 5-fold expansion in CFSE-low cells versus unstimulated pre-transplant cells and at least 0.01% frequency. Minimum frequency thresholds were set for each subject on the basis of the unstimulated sample with the lowest template count, so that a detection power of at least 90% was ensured. Repertoire turnover was measured by Jensen-Shannon divergence between the top 1000 TCRbeta sequences post- and pre-transplant. Changes in detection of donor-reactive sequences were tested with two-sided Fisher's exact tests. TCRdb mirrors the immuneACCESS table, restricted to in-frame sequences. Some clones are absent from its copies; in checked studies, under half trace to an unresolved V gene, and the reason for the others is unknown. Clonal size and the V and J genes are those of that table, whereas D and trimming came from the DNA. The sample includes about 51,000 clones, with less than 90% observed a single time. The ten largest clones take up roughly 14% of the sample.

From a lookup of the germline V gene (reference sequence), CDR1 and CDR2 are SGHNT and YYREEE. Cut back by 4 bases and 7 bases, the V and J ends lie 8 bases apart. The CDR3 has 12 amino acids, counting the end cysteine and phenylalanine. Only the CDR3 part of the read is kept: 36 bases, read in frame from the first base. This clone was observed once. Its target antigen remains unknown. Per-base quality was not reported, and no clone a single base away is much larger than it. Overall results and qualifications from the work: Because of small, heterogeneous patient numbers and non-standardized post-transplant time points, the conclusions were only preliminary. After accounting for repertoire turnover, donor-reactive detection was significantly reduced in 7 of 8 subjects for CD4 and 8 of 8 for CD8. Circulating donor-reactive CD4 TCRbeta sequences fell significantly post-transplant in most of the 8 subjects, irrespective of tolerance or HCV status. In a couple of subjects, low numbers of available donor cells limited the measurable donor-reactive repertoire. Because no allograft tissue specimens were available, donor-reactive T cells may have migrated into the graft instead of being deleted. Donor-reactive sequences declined more than third party-reactive ones, suggesting partial antigen-specific deletion unrelated to withdrawal success.

Thawed unstimulated PBMCs were stained for CD3, CD4 and CD8 and FACS-sorted into CD3+CD4+ and CD3+CD8+ populations. All 8 studied subjects were randomized to withdrawal of immunosuppression. Genomic DNA was isolated with the Qiagen DNeasy Blood and Tissue Kit. Recombination connected TRBV5-4 to TRBJ2-2; no D gene call is confident. The material sequenced was CD8+ T cells from blood, taken 12 months after liver transplant. The TCR sequence derives from a human patient who received a liver transplant. Following a transplant, some T cells may be graft donor cells, not patient cells. The nucleotide sequence is TGTGCCAGCAGCCACGGCGGCGGGGAGCTGTTTTTT. Its translation is CASSHGGGELFF.